A single sample gave rise to the 26 T cell receptor beta chains below, sequenced in a study of early T cells in non-severe SARS-CoV-2 infection. TCRdb processed the 5' RACE reads anew with MiXCR; each CDR3 protein has one entry. This sample yields about 77,000 distinct CDR3 sequences, of which around a tenth are seen a single time; 4.8% belongs to the top ten. The sample taken for sequencing was whole blood. The receptors originated from an adult who was a healthcare worker with PCR-confirmed SARS-CoV-2 infection or an uninfected control (not recorded which).

This clonotype showed up just a few times. The chain employs TRBV28 and TRBJ2-2; D gene unclear. The CDR3 loop spans 15 amino acids. Germline-derived CDR1 and CDR2 are MDHEN and SYDVKM. Trimming pared 2 bases from V and 3 bases from J, leaving 10 bases between. The CDR3, as DNA: TGTGCCAGCAGTTTACTAAAGCCAGACACCGGGGAGCTGTTTTTT. It codes for CASSLLKPDTGELFF. Combining the CDR3 with reference TRBV28 and TRBJ2-2 gives the whole variable domain DVKVTQSSRYLVKRTGEKVFLECVQDMDHENMFWYRQDPGLGLRLIYFSYDVKMKEKGDIPEGYSVSREKKERFSLILESASTNQTSMYLCASSLLKPDTGELFFGEGSRLTVL.

There are many counts of this clonotype. V is TRBV28 and J is TRBJ2-7; D gene uncertain. The CDR3 sequence is 14 residues long. Trimming pared 6 bases from V and 1 base from J, leaving 13 bases between. The V gene's germline CDR1 is MDHEN and CDR2 SYDVKM. The CDR3 loop reads CASSRDDESYEQYF. The CDR3 DNA reads as TGTGCCAGCAGCCGCGACGATGAATCCTACGAGCAGTACTTC.

This clonotype has a count of ten or more. The rearrangement uses TRBV6-5 and TRBJ2-7, with 10 bases aligning to TRBD1. Germline V gives CDR1 MNHEY, CDR2 SVGAGI. There are 18 residues in the CDR3. After removal of 6 bases from V and 3 bases from J, the junction contained 17 bases not matched to a gene. As DNA, the CDR3 is TGTGCCAGCAGCCCCGGTTGGGGTTGGGGGACAGGGGACTACGAGCAGTACTTC. Amino acids: CASSPGWGWGTGDYEQYF.

The sample holds many counts of this clonotype. This chain links TRBV20-1 with TRBJ1-1; unclear D gene. The germline CDR1 and CDR2 sequences are DFQATT and SNEGSKA (reference sequence). This CDR3 contains 12 residues. The V and J ends lost 4 bases and 1 base respectively, with 7 bases between them. In DNA, the CDR3 is TGCAGTGCTAAGACCGGGAACACTGAAGCTTTCTTT. This gives the protein CSAKTGNTEAFF.

This clonotype has just a few counts. The chain employs TRBV7-9 and TRBJ2-2, with 9 bases identical to TRBD1. V lost 1 base, J lost 7 bases, and 7 bases stayed unmatched. The germline CDR1 and CDR2 sequences are SEHNR and FQNEAQ (reference sequence). This CDR3 region has 16 residues. The CDR3: CASSLEGQGIGGELFF. The CDR3 DNA reads TGTGCCAGCAGCTTAGAAGGACAGGGGATCGGCGGGGAGCTGTTTTTT.

The rearrangement joins TRBV12-3 or TRBV12-4 to TRBJ2-2, with unresolved D. Between the trimmed V and J ends, which lost 2 bases and 7 bases, there was a span of 11 bases. There are 14 residues in the CDR3. In DNA form, the CDR3 reads TGTGCCAGCAGTTTACGGGCAGTCGGCGGGGAGCTGTTTTTT. Amino acid sequence: CASSLRAVGGELFF.

The CDR3 DNA sequence: TGTGCCAGCAGTTTACCCGGACAGAGTAGAGCCAAAAACATTCAGTACTTC. This translates into CASSLPGQSRAKNIQYF. The chain joins TRBV28 to TRBJ2-4; maybe TRBD1 (6 bases). V lost 2 bases and J 0 bases, leaving 14 bases between the germline ends. This CDR3 has 17 residues. The germline V gene has CDR1 MDHEN and CDR2 SYDVKM.

The chain uses TRBV28 and TRBJ2-7; TRBD1 might be the D (5 bases). V lost 7 bases and J lost 3, with 10 bases in between. Looked up from germline, CDR1 is MDHEN and CDR2 is SYDVKM. CDR3 length: 12 amino acids. The CDR3 DNA is TGTGCCAGCAAGACAGCCCACTACGAGCAGTACTTC. Amino acid sequence: CASKTAHYEQYF.

This chain joins TRBV4-1 and TRBJ1-6; D is ambiguous. The V gene lost 0 bases and the J gene lost 10 bases, with 16 bases spanning the gap. The CDR3 extends over 16 amino acids. Germline CDR1 and CDR2: MGHRA and YSYEKL. The CDR3 sequence is CASSQDLTGSGSPLHF. The CDR3 DNA reads as TGCGCCAGCAGCCAAGATTTGACCGGCAGCGGATCACCCCTCCACTTT.

This clonotype was picked up many times. The chain carries TRBV20-1 and TRBJ2-5; the D is unclear. Germline V CDR1 and CDR2: DFQATT, SNEGSKA (reference sequence). The CDR3 covers 16 residues. Trimming took off 3 bases at V and 2 bases at J, with 19 bases between the two ends. DNA of the CDR3: TGCAGTGCTAGCAACCCAGTCGCCTGGCGGCAAGAGACCCAGTACTTC. It encodes CSASNPVAWRQETQYF.

This clonotype was detected a few times. The rearrangement joins TRBV9 to TRBJ2-3, with no clear D. Trimming took 3 bases from V and 4 from J, leaving 12 bases between them. CDR3 length: 14 residues. Germline CDR1 and CDR2: SGDLS and YYNGEE. The chain's CDR3 is CASSAWGNSDTQYF. The CDR3 DNA reads as TGTGCCAGCAGCGCGTGGGGTAACTCAGATACGCAGTATTTT.

Many counts were recorded for this clonotype. This chain connects TRBV28 to TRBJ1-5; D perhaps matches TRBD1 (6 bases). Germline V gene data show CDR1 as MDHEN and CDR2 as SYDVKM. V was trimmed by 6 bases and J by 3 bases, leaving 12 bases between them. The CDR3 spans 14 residues. CDR3 nucleotides: TGTGCCAGCAGCCAGGACAGCTTCAATCAGCCCCAGCATTTT. Translation gives CASSQDSFNQPQHF.

This clonotype was seen more than once but under ten times. The J gene is TRBJ2-1, the V gene TRBV5-1; maybe TRBD1 (6 bases). Trimming took 4 bases from V and 6 from J, leaving 26 bases between them. Germline V CDR1 and CDR2: SGHRS, YFSETQ. The CDR3 runs to 18 residues. The CDR3 spells CASSLWEMGAYSVNEQFF. CDR3 bases: TGCGCCAGCAGCCTGTGGGAGATGGGGGCCTATAGTGTCAATGAGCAGTTCTTC. Full variable domain (missing parts from reference TRBV5-1 and TRBJ2-1): KAGVTQTPRYLIKTRGQQVTLSCSPISGHRSVSWYQQTPGQGLQFLFEYFSETQRNKGNFPGRFSGRQFSNSRSEMNVSTLELGDSALYLCASSLWEMGAYSVNEQFFGPGTRLTVL.

The sample holds many counts of this clonotype. The V gene is TRBV27, the J gene TRBJ2-3, with TRBD1 identical over 7 bases. V was clipped by 10 bases and J by 2 bases; unmatched bases: 12. The CDR3 length is 15 residues. The germline CDR1 and CDR2 sequences are MNHEY and SMNVEV (reference sequence). The CDR3 loop is CATARTGVPTDTQYF. The CDR3 DNA is TGTGCCACCGCCCGCACAGGGGTCCCCACAGATACGCAGTATTTT.

This chain links TRBV20-1 with TRBJ2-3; D not resolved. Trimming stripped 1 base from V and 5 bases from J, with 16 bases between. Per germline, CDR1 DFQATT and CDR2 SNEGSKA (reference sequence). The CDR3 has 15 amino acids. Here the CDR3 reads CSARVGHGWGDTQYF. As DNA, the CDR3 is TGCAGTGCTAGAGTTGGGCACGGCTGGGGAGATACGCAGTATTTT.

Ten or more counts support this clonotype. The V gene is TRBV3-1, the J gene TRBJ2-3; perhaps TRBD2 as D (5 bases). Trimming cost V 4 bases and J 5 bases, with 16 bases left between them. Germline assignment: CDR1 LGHDT and CDR2 YNNKEL (reference sequence). The CDR3 consists of 15 residues. This CDR3 is CASSLWGDGEDTQYF. In DNA, the CDR3 is TGTGCCAGCAGCCTCTGGGGAGACGGTGAAGATACGCAGTATTTT.

The chain uses TRBV7-6 and TRBJ2-5; 14 bases fit TRBD2. The germline CDR1 and CDR2 sequences are SGHVS and FNYEAQ. This CDR3 region has 18 residues. The V segment lost 7 bases and the J segment 8 bases; nucleotides outside the gene matches: 18. The CDR3 loop is CASKELGPGTSGRDTQYF. Here the CDR3 DNA reads TGTGCCAGCAAAGAGCTAGGGCCTGGGACTAGCGGGAGAGACACCCAGTACTTC.

This rearrangement joins TRBV19 to TRBJ1-5; D is undetermined. Germline CDR1 is LNHDA and CDR2 is SQIVND (reference sequence). This CDR3 is 13 amino acids long. Trimming removed 0 bases from V and 7 bases from J, with 7 bases in between. The CDR3 region is CASSIDLRQPQHF. The CDR3 DNA sequence: TGTGCCAGTAGTATAGATCTCAGGCAGCCCCAGCATTTT.

This clonotype was seen at least ten times. The rearrangement uses TRBV5-1 and TRBJ2-1; 14 nucleotides agree with TRBD2. The CDR3 covers 16 residues. The junction had 5 bases not matched to a gene; V was cut back by 3 bases and J by 6 bases. CDR1 is SGHRS and CDR2 is YFSETQ in the germline V gene. CDR3 residues: CASSSGLAGVGNEQFF. In nucleotides, the CDR3 is TGCGCCAGCAGCTCGGGACTAGCGGGAGTCGGCAATGAGCAGTTCTTC.

This clonotype was recorded at least ten times. Here the CDR3 reads CASSPPSGEQIGELFF. For the CDR3, the DNA is TGTGCCAGCAGCCCACCAAGCGGGGAGCAGATCGGGGAGCTGTTTTTT. The V and J genes are TRBV7-9 and TRBJ2-2, with 7 nucleotides matching TRBD2. The CDR3 consists of 16 residues. V was clipped by 5 bases and J by 7 bases; unmatched bases: 13. Germline CDR1 SEHNR, CDR2 FQNEAQ (reference sequence). The complete variable domain, with remaining parts taken from reference TRBV7-9 and TRBJ2-2, reads DTGVSQNPRHKITKRGQNVTFRCDPISEHNRLYWYRQTLGQGPEFLTYFQNEAQLEKSRLLSDRFSAERPKGSFSTLEIQRTEQGDSAMYLCASSPPSGEQIGELFFGEGSRLTVL.

This clonotype has a handful of counts. This chain joins TRBV5-1 and TRBJ2-1, with D perhaps matching TRBD1 (5 bases). Germline V CDR1 and CDR2: SGHRS, YFSETQ. This CDR3 comprises 15 residues. V lost 1 base and J 8 bases, leaving 16 bases between the germline ends. CDR3: CASSLTTEGRDEQFF. Here the CDR3 DNA reads TGCGCCAGCAGCTTGACGACAGAAGGACGGGATGAGCAGTTCTTC.

A few counts support this clonotype. The rearrangement uses TRBV7-9 and TRBJ1-3, with 9 bases aligning to TRBD1. The CDR3 is 16 residues long. From germline, CDR1 is SEHNR and CDR2 FQNEAQ (reference sequence). Trimming at V came to 5 bases and at J to 0 bases, leaving 5 bases not matched to a gene. CDR3 bases: TGTGCCAGCAGCAACGGACAGGGGACCTCTGGAAACACCATATATTTT. This gives the protein CASSNGQGTSGNTIYF.

Many counts were recorded for this clonotype. The chain uses TRBV5-1 and TRBJ2-3; maybe TRBD2 (5 bases). The germline V gene has CDR1 SGHRS and CDR2 YFSETQ. Trimming stripped 3 bases from V and 4 bases from J, with 12 bases between. The CDR3 is 14 residues long. The CDR3 DNA is TGCGCCAGCAGCTCATTCGGGCGGGCAGATACGCAGTATTTT. It yields the protein CASSSFGRADTQYF.

The table lists this clonotype with a few counts. The CDR3 DNA is TGTGCCAGCAGTCTCATGGACGGGTACGAGCAGTACTTC. Its protein is CASSLMDGYEQYF. The chain joins TRBV27 to TRBJ2-7; D is ambiguous. Between the trimmed V and J ends, which lost 5 bases and 4 bases, there was a span of 12 bases. Germline V lookup: CDR1 MNHEY, CDR2 SMNVEV (reference sequence). The length of the CDR3 is 13 residues.

At least ten counts were recorded for this clonotype. This chain joins TRBV9 and TRBJ2-7; D is possibly TRBD1 (6 bases). The germline V gene encodes CDR1 SGDLS and CDR2 YYNGEE. The V and J ends lost 0 bases and 0 bases respectively, with 13 bases between them. CDR3 length: 16 residues. CDR3 protein: CASSVGGPGSSYEQYF. The CDR3 nucleotides read TGTGCCAGCAGCGTAGGGGGGCCTGGGAGCTCCTACGAGCAGTACTTC.

The chain is built from TRBV10-3 and TRBJ2-4; no definite D call. V lost 1 base and J lost 0, with 7 bases in between. The length of the CDR3 is 15 residues. Germline V gene sequence: CDR1 ENHRY, CDR2 SYGVKD. CDR3 sequence reads: CAISEWEGAKNIQYF. DNA of the CDR3: TGTGCCATCAGTGAGTGGGAAGGAGCCAAAAACATTCAGTACTTC.